The 22 T cell receptor beta chains in this list originate from one sample, sequenced in a study of blood T cell repertoires in COVID-19. Here immunoSEQ multiplex PCR was the method, and the copy in TCRdb shows in-frame clones only, minus some. The sample holds tens of thousands of clones, over 75% seen once. The sequenced material came from peripheral blood. Receptors originate from an elderly man with COVID-19, enrolled during active disease.

The rearrangement uses TRBV25-1 and TRBJ1-5, with D perhaps matching TRBD1 (5 bases). CDR1 is MGHDK, CDR2 SYGVNS, per germline. V lost 5 bases, J lost 7 bases, and 24 bases lay in between. The CDR3 has 17 residues. The DNA for the CDR3 is TGTGCCAGCAGTTCTAACGGGCAGGGTGAACGTAAGCAGCCCCAGCATTTT. It specifies CASSSNGQGERKQPQHF. The complete variable domain, with remaining parts taken from reference TRBV25-1 and TRBJ1-5, reads EADIYQTPRYLVIGTGKKITLECSQTMGHDKMYWYQQDPGMELHLIHYSYGVNSTEKGDLSSESTVSRIRTEHFPLTLESARPSHTSQYLCASSSNGQGERKQPQHFGDGTRLSIL.

The genes are TRBV10-3 and TRBJ1-2, with 9 bases fitting TRBD1. The CDR3 covers 15 residues. With V trimmed by 0 bases and J by 8 bases, 7 bases remained unmatched. The V gene's germline CDR1 is ENHRY and CDR2 SYGVKD. DNA for the CDR3: TGTGCCATCAGTGAGTCGAGGACAGGGGATATCGGCTACACCTTC. Translating gives CAISESRTGDIGYTF.

The chain recombines TRBV19 with TRBJ1-1, with unresolved D. The germline CDR1 and CDR2 sequences are LNHDA and SQIVND (reference sequence). The ends were cut back, 6 bases at V and 4 bases at J, with 18 bases in the middle. The CDR3 is 15 residues long. CDR3 bases: TGTGCCAGTAGCAAGCGGCCCGGGCAAGTCACTGAAGCTTTCTTT. Encoded protein: CASSKRPGQVTEAFF.

This chain uses TRBV6-5 with TRBJ1-4; TRBD1 is a possible D gene (6 bases). The germline V gene has CDR1 MNHEY and CDR2 SVGAGI. With 6 bases removed from V and 5 bases from J, the gap between germline ends came to 16 bases. The CDR3 loop spans 15 amino acids. DNA of the CDR3: TGTGCCAGCAGGACAATAAAGGACAGAAATGAAAAACTGTTTTTT. The encoded protein is CASRTIKDRNEKLFF.

This rearrangement joins TRBV18 to TRBJ2-5; 7 nucleotides align to TRBD1. The V and J ends lost 6 bases and 5 bases, in that order; junction bases with no gene match: 15. Germline V gene data show CDR1 as KGHSH and CDR2 as LQKENI. The CDR3 spans 16 residues. The CDR3 spells CASSRGGAGLDETQYF. CDR3 coding DNA: TGTGCCAGCTCCCGAGGGGGCGCGGGTCTTGATGAGACCCAGTACTTC.

V and J are TRBV4-3 and TRBJ1-3; D unresolved. The CDR3 extends over 15 amino acids. Germline CDR1 is LGHNA and CDR2 is YSLEER. The V end lost 0 bases, the J end lost 0 bases, and 6 bases lay between the germline ends. The CDR3 protein is CASSQDAGSGNTIYF. Written as DNA, the CDR3 is TGCGCCAGCAGCCAAGATGCGGGCTCTGGAAACACCATATATTTT.

The chain links TRBV4-1 to TRBJ1-5; D is undetermined. V gave up 1 base and J gave up 6 bases, with 10 bases separating them. CDR3 length: 14 residues. Germline CDR1 MGHRA, CDR2 YSYEKL. The CDR3 DNA follows: TGCGCCAGCAGCCAAGGTCTGAGTTTTCAGCCCCAGCATTTT. Its translation is CASSQGLSFQPQHF.

This chain links TRBV9 with TRBJ1-2; TRBD1 matches 7 bases. Germline values: CDR1 SGDLS, CDR2 YYNGEE. The CDR3 extends over 14 amino acids. The ends lost 3 bases at V and 0 bases at J; junction bases unmatched: 2. CDR3 sequence: CASSAQGTNYGYTF. The CDR3 nucleotides read TGTGCCAGCAGCGCACAGGGGACTAACTATGGCTACACCTTC. Drawing the rest from reference TRBV9 and TRBJ1-2, the complete variable domain is DSGVTQTPKHLITATGQRVTLRCSPRSGDLSVYWYQQSLDQGLQFLIQYYNGEERAKGNILERFSAQQFPDLHSELNLSSLELGDSALYFCASSAQGTNYGYTFGSGTRLTVV.

V and J are TRBV4-3 and TRBJ1-5; TRBD1 is a possible D gene (6 bases). CDR3 length equals 15 residues. Trimming removed 0 bases at V and 3 bases at J, with 9 bases between. Looked up from germline, CDR1 is LGHNA and CDR2 is YSLEER. Written as DNA, the CDR3 is TGCGCCAGCAGCCAAGACAGGGGTCCCAATCAGCCCCAGCATTTT. Amino acid sequence: CASSQDRGPNQPQHF.

This chain links TRBV19 with TRBJ2-1; 8 bases line up with TRBD2. The CDR3 consists of 15 residues. With V trimmed by 0 bases and J by 7 bases, 5 bases remained unmatched. CDR1 is LNHDA, CDR2 SQIVND, per germline (reference sequence). The CDR3 loop reads CASSIEGGRRNEQFF. CDR3 bases: TGTGCCAGTAGTATAGAGGGCGGGAGGAGGAATGAGCAGTTCTTC.

The chain couples TRBV4-1 to TRBJ1-2; perhaps TRBD1 as D (6 bases). The V gene's germline CDR1 is MGHRA and CDR2 YSYEKL. V was trimmed by 0 bases and J by 2 bases, leaving 7 bases between them. The CDR3 is 14 residues long. CDR3 DNA: TGCGCCAGCAGCCAAGAGGGGACAAACTATGGCTACACCTTC. Residues: CASSQEGTNYGYTF.

The chain joins TRBV12-3 or TRBV12-4 to TRBJ2-7; D may be TRBD2 (5 bases). The CDR3 runs 13 residues. V lost 1 base, J lost 7 bases, and 11 bases lay in between. The CDR3 spells CASSLGRPGEQYV. The DNA of the CDR3 is TGTGCCAGCAGTTTAGGACGCCCGGGGGAGCAGTACGTC.

This clone has a single count. J is TRBJ1-4 and V is TRBV3-1 (or the pseudogene TRBV3-2); D may be TRBD1 (6 bases). Trimming shortened V by 4 bases and J by 3 bases, and 12 bases separated the two germline ends. This CDR3 has 15 residues. Germline CDR1 reads LGHDT; CDR2 reads YNNKEL (reference sequence). Written as DNA, the CDR3 is TGTGCCAGCAGCCCGAAGAGGACAGCTAATGAAAAACTGTTTTTT. It translates to CASSPKRTANEKLFF.

The rearrangement uses TRBV7-9 and TRBJ2-7; D is ambiguous. V lost 2 bases, J lost 1 base, and 6 bases lay in between. CDR3 length equals 13 residues. Germline lookup yields CDR1 SEHNR and CDR2 FQNEAQ (reference sequence). CDR3 bases: TGTGCCAGCAGCTTACAGAAGTCCTACGAGCAGTACGTC. Residues: CASSLQKSYEQYV.

This clone came up a few times. The chain has TRBV20-1 and TRBJ2-2; D remains unclear. Trimming pared 6 bases from V and 2 bases from J, leaving 13 bases between. CDR1 is DFQATT, CDR2 SNEGSKA, per germline (reference sequence). The CDR3 sequence is 14 residues long. The CDR3 is CSASPPLNTGELFF. For the CDR3, the DNA is TGCAGTGCCAGTCCTCCACTAAACACCGGGGAGCTGTTTTTT.

In its sample, this clone was seen a few times. The chain uses TRBV3-1 (or the pseudogene TRBV3-2) and TRBJ2-1, with a possible D match to TRBD2 (6 bases). The germline V and J ends were trimmed by 0 bases and 0 bases, with 12 bases remaining between them. Germline lookup yields CDR1 LGHDT and CDR2 YNNKEL (reference sequence). This CDR3 contains 17 residues. The chain's CDR3 is CASSQEWAGSSYNEQFF. Written as DNA, the CDR3 is TGTGCCAGCAGCCAAGAATGGGCGGGGAGCTCCTACAATGAGCAGTTCTTC.

The chain joins TRBV6-2 or TRBV6-3 to TRBJ1-5, with 8 bases that match TRBD1. The CDR3 is 17 residues long. CDR1 MNHEY and CDR2 SVGEGT come from the germline V gene. Trimming at V came to 6 bases and at J to 3 bases, leaving 13 bases not matched to a gene. This chain's CDR3 is CASSDRGFTGDNQPQHF. The CDR3 bases are TGTGCCAGCAGCGACAGGGGCTTTACAGGGGACAATCAGCCCCAGCATTTT.

V gene TRBV4-3 combines with J gene TRBJ1-1, with 7 bases fitting TRBD1. The V gene end was trimmed by 1 base and the J gene end by 4 bases; junction bases not matched to a gene: 6. Germline V gene lookup returns CDR1 LGHNA and CDR2 YSLEER. This CDR3 comprises 15 residues. The CDR3 nucleotides read TGCGCCAGCAGCCAAGCCGGAGGGGGCGGCACTGAAGCTTTCTTT. This sequence encodes CASSQAGGGGTEAFF.

J is TRBJ2-7 and V is TRBV24-1, with 9 bases matching TRBD1. Trimming took 4 bases from V and 2 from J; bases not matched to a gene: 14. This CDR3 spans 18 amino acids. The germline V gene encodes CDR1 KGHDR and CDR2 SFDVKD. The CDR3, as DNA: TGTGCCACCAGTGAACCAAAATACACACGGGACAGGGCCTACGAGCAGTACGTC. This encodes CATSEPKYTRDRAYEQYV.

This rearrangement joins TRBV2 to TRBJ2-7; D may be TRBD1 (6 bases). Germline CDR1 and CDR2: SNHLY and FYNNEI. V was trimmed by 0 bases and J by 12 bases, leaving 12 bases between them. This CDR3 has 12 amino acids. In DNA form, the CDR3 reads TGTGCCAGCAGTGAAGCCAACAGGGCCCCGTACGTC. It yields the protein CASSEANRAPYV.

The genes are TRBV14 and TRBJ1-1; the D is unclear. Germline V gene sequence: CDR1 SGHDN, CDR2 FVKESK. This CDR3 comprises 15 residues. V shed 1 base and J shed 1 base, with 10 bases lying between them. CDR3 sequence (DNA): TGTGCCAGCAGCCAAGTTTCTGCAGGGAACACTGAAGCTTTCTTT. The encoded protein is CASSQVSAGNTEAFF.

The rearrangement links TRBV7-9 to TRBJ1-5; 7 positions match TRBD1. V dropped 4 bases and J dropped 1; count of bases not matched to a gene: 7. CDR3 length: 16 amino acids. Looked up from germline, CDR1 is SEHNR and CDR2 is FQNEAQ (reference sequence). CDR3 loop: CASSSSGGTSNQPQHF. In DNA, the CDR3 is TGTGCCAGCAGCTCGTCAGGGGGGACCAGCAATCAGCCCCAGCATTTT.